Presented here are 14 T cell receptor beta chains from one specimen sequenced in a study of blood T cell repertoires in COVID-19. Only in-frame clones appear in the TCRdb table, and some are missing; sequencing was by immunoSEQ multiplex PCR. Of around 56,000 clones detected, about 73% appear once; the ten largest clones hold around 18%. Sequencing was performed on peripheral blood. These receptors came from a woman between 45 and 60 years old with active or convalescent COVID-19.

This clone was seen a few times. This chain joins TRBV5-8 and TRBJ1-2; D not resolved. CDR1 and CDR2 from the germline V gene are SGHTS and YDEGEE. The CDR3 extends over 14 amino acids. The germline V and J ends were trimmed by 2 bases and 1 base, with 9 bases remaining between them. CDR3 protein: CASSFGVGNYGYTF. The CDR3 DNA follows: TGTGCCAGCAGCTTCGGGGTGGGTAACTATGGCTACACCTTC.

This rearrangement joins TRBV19 to TRBJ2-3; TRBD2 matches at 7 bases. The trim removed 6 bases at V and 2 bases at J, leaving 11 bases unmatched. The CDR3 consists of 16 residues. CDR1 is LNHDA and CDR2 is SQIVND in the germline V gene (reference sequence). The CDR3 DNA sequence: TGTGCCAGTAGCTTCCGACCTAGCGGTTACACAGATACGCAGTATTTT. Amino acids: CASSFRPSGYTDTQYF.

This clone was picked up one time. The V and J genes are TRBV2 and TRBJ1-2; D remains ambiguous. Germline lookup yields CDR1 SNHLY and CDR2 FYNNEI. Deletions cut 3 bases from V and 4 bases from J, with 9 bases between. CDR3 size: 13 residues. The CDR3: CASSEEAAYGYTF. As DNA, the CDR3 is TGTGCCAGCAGTGAGGAGGCAGCCTATGGCTACACCTTC.

This chain uses TRBV27 with TRBJ2-7, with 7 bases that match TRBD2. V was clipped by 6 bases and J by 2 bases; unmatched bases: 7. The CDR3 runs 14 residues. Germline CDR1 and CDR2: MNHEY and SMNVEV (reference sequence). For the CDR3, the DNA is TGTGCCAGCAGCCTTAGCGGGTCCCCCTACGAGCAGTACTTC. This sequence encodes CASSLSGSPYEQYF.

The chain links TRBV5-1 to TRBJ2-1; 7 bases line up with TRBD2. J gave up 5 bases and V 0 bases, and 20 bases lay outside the gene matches. CDR1 is SGHRS, CDR2 YFSETQ, per germline. The CDR3 totals 20 residues. CDR3 in DNA: TGCGCCAGCAGCTTGGAAGGGCCTAGCGGACTTGGGGGGTTGCACAATGAGCAGTTCTTC. The encoded protein is CASSLEGPSGLGGLHNEQFF.

This clone was picked up many times. V is TRBV10-3 and J is TRBJ1-1; D call uncertain. Trimming pared 3 bases from V and 5 bases from J, leaving 10 bases between. This CDR3 is 13 amino acids long. Germline V lookup: CDR1 ENHRY, CDR2 SYGVKD. In DNA, the CDR3 is TGTGCCATCAGTGATGGCTTATGGACTGAAGCTTTCTTT. As protein: CAISDGLWTEAFF.

This clone has just a few counts. V and J are TRBV7-9 and TRBJ2-3; weak D call: TRBD1 (5 bases). Trimming pared 5 bases from V and 4 bases from J, leaving 16 bases between. This CDR3 contains 15 residues. Germline V gene data show CDR1 as SEHNR and CDR2 as FQNEAQ (reference sequence). In DNA form, the CDR3 reads TGTGCCAGCAGCCATGATGCCAGGGCGCCAGATACGCAGTATTTT. Protein product: CASSHDARAPDTQYF.

This chain uses TRBV6-5 with TRBJ2-7; possibly TRBD1 for D (6 bases). CDR3 length: 14 residues. V lost 10 bases and J lost 4, with 20 bases in between. The V gene's germline CDR1 is MNHEY and CDR2 SVGAGI. CDR3 loop: CATLVTGQPYEQYF. Written as DNA, the CDR3 is TGTGCCACCTTGGTAACAGGGCAGCCTTACGAGCAGTACTTC.

The chain links TRBV7-6 to TRBJ2-1; a weak D match, TRBD1 (5 bases). Trimming left V 1 base short and J 1 base short, with 20 bases between. There are 19 residues in the CDR3. Germline loops: CDR1 SGHVS, CDR2 FNYEAQ. The CDR3: CASSLVIPAGKGSYNEQFF. DNA for the CDR3: TGTGCCAGCAGCTTAGTCATTCCGGCAGGGAAAGGGTCCTACAATGAGCAGTTCTTC. Using reference TRBV7-6 and TRBJ2-1 for the parts outside the CDR3, the full variable domain is GAGVSQSPRYKVTKRGQDVALRCDPISGHVSLYWYRQALGQGPEFLTYFNYEAQQDKSGLPNDRFSAERPEGSISTLTIQRTEQRDSAMYRCASSLVIPAGKGSYNEQFFGPGTRLTVL.

The chain uses TRBV7-8 and TRBJ2-2; D perhaps matches TRBD2 (5 bases). The CDR3 runs 16 residues. Trimming left V 5 bases short and J 4 bases short, with 17 bases between. CDR1 and CDR2 (germline): SGHVS, FQNEAQ. CDR3: CASSPPSGLVTGELFF. The CDR3 DNA follows: TGTGCCAGCAGCCCCCCCTCCGGACTGGTCACCGGGGAGCTGTTTTTT.

The rearrangement links TRBV11-3 to TRBJ2-2, with TRBD1 identical over 12 bases. Losses at the gene ends were 3 bases for V and 6 bases for J; bases not matched to a gene: 5. CDR1 SGHNT and CDR2 YENEEA come from the germline V gene. The CDR3 has 16 amino acids. The CDR3 region is CASSFTGTGGAGELFF. For the CDR3, the DNA is TGTGCCAGCAGCTTTACCGGGACAGGGGGCGCCGGGGAGCTGTTTTTT. The entire variable domain, with the rest obtained from reference TRBV11-3 and TRBJ2-2, is as follows: EAGVVQSPRYKIIEKKQPVAFWCNPISGHNTLYWYLQNLGQGPELLIRYENEEAVDDSQLPKDRFSAERLKGVDSTLKIQPAELGDSAVYLCASSFTGTGGAGELFFGEGSRLTVL.

The genes are TRBV5-1 and TRBJ2-3; 11 nucleotides agree with TRBD2. The CDR3 runs 15 residues. V was clipped by 5 bases and J by 0 bases; unmatched bases: 2. The germline gives CDR1 SGHRS, CDR2 YFSETQ. In DNA, the CDR3 is TGCGCCAGCAGGGCTAGCGGGGGGAGCACAGATACGCAGTATTTT. Translated, it gives CASRASGGSTDTQYF.

This clone was observed a few times. The chain is built from TRBV9 and TRBJ2-2; 7 positions match TRBD1. This CDR3 spans 16 amino acids. After removal of 0 bases from V and 5 bases from J, the junction contained 7 bases not matched to a gene. Germline V gives CDR1 SGDLS, CDR2 YYNGEE. The chain's CDR3 is CASSVADRRWTGELFF. CDR3 nucleotide sequence: TGTGCCAGCAGCGTAGCGGACAGGAGGTGGACCGGGGAGCTGTTTTTT.

The CDR3 region has the DNA TGTGCCAGCAGCTTATCCGGGACAGGGGGCATGGTGGGTGGCTACACCTTC. This codes for CASSLSGTGGMVGGYTF. The chain combines TRBV7-9 with TRBJ1-2; 12 bases are a match to TRBD1. V lost 2 bases, J lost 7 bases, and 11 bases stayed unmatched. The V gene's germline CDR1 is SEHNR and CDR2 FQNEAQ (reference sequence). The CDR3 length is 17 residues.